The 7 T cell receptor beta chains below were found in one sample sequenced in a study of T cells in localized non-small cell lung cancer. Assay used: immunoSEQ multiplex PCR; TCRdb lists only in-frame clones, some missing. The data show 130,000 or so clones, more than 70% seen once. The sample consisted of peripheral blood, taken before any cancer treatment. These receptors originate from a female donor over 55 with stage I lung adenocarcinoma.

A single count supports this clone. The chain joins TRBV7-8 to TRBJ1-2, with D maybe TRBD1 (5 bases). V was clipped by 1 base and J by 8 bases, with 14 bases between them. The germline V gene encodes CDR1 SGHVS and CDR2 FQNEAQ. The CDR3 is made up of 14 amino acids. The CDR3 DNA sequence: TGTGCCAGCAGCTTAGATCCAGGGAGGCAGGGCTACACCTTC. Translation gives CASSLDPGRQGYTF.

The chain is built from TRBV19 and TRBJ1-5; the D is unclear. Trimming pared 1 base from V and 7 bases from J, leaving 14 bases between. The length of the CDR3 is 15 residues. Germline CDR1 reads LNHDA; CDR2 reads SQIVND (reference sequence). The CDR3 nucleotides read TGTGCCAGTAGTATAGGTGAGACACCGAGGCAGCCCCAGCATTTT. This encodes CASSIGETPRQPQHF.

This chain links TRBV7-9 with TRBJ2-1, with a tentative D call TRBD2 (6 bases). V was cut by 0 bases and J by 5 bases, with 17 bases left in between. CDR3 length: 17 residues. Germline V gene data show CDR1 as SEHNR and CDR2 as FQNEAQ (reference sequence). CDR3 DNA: TGTGCCAGCAGCTTAGCGGAACTAGCATTTGGACACAATGAGCAGTTCTTC. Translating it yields CASSLAELAFGHNEQFF.

Here the CDR3 DNA reads TGTGCCAGCTCACCAGGTTTTGGAGACCAAGAGACCCAGTACTTC. Translated: CASSPGFGDQETQYF. This chain connects TRBV18 to TRBJ2-5; no clear D gene. The CDR3 contains 15 residues. The V end was cut by 2 bases, the J end by 0 bases, with 10 bases between. CDR1 is KGHSH, CDR2 LQKENI, per germline.

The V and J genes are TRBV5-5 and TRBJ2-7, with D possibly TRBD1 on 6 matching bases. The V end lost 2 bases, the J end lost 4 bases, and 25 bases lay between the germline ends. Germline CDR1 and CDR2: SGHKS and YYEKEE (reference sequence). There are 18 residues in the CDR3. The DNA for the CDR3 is TGTGCCAGCAGCTTCAGCTTTGGGGGCAGGACAGCATTGTACGAGCAGTACTTC. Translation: CASSFSFGGRTALYEQYF.

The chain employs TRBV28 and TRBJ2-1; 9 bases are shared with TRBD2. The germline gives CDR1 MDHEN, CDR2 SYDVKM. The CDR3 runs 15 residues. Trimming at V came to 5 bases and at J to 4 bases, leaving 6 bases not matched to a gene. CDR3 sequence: CASSILAGQYNEQFF. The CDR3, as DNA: TGTGCCAGCAGTATACTAGCGGGCCAATACAATGAGCAGTTCTTC.

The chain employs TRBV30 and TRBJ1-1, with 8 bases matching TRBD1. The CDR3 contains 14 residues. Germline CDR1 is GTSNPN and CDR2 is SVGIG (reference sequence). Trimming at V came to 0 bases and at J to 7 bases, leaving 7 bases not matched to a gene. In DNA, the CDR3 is TGTGCCTGGAGTGTAGCCAGGGGGCGAGGTGAAGCTTTCTTT. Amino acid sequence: CAWSVARGRGEAFF. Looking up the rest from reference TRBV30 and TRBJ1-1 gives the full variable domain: SQTIHQWPATLVQPVGSPLSLECTVEGTSNPNLYWYRQAAGRGLQLLFYSVGIGQISSEVPQNLSASRPQDRQFILSSKKLLLSDSGFYLCAWSVARGRGEAFFGQGTRLTVV.